Following are 2 T cell receptor beta chains from one sample sequenced in a study of shared clonotypes between healthy human individuals. Assay used: immunoSEQ multiplex PCR; TCRdb lists only in-frame clones, some missing. The sample carries around 2,000,000 clones, just under 95% recorded once. In the naive CD8 group, cells lacked CD45RO and were positively selected for CCR7, so terminally differentiated effector memory CD45RA+ cells were left out. Sequences were obtained from naive CD8+ T cells sorted from blood. These receptors originate from a man younger than 35 in good health.

V is TRBV19 and J is TRBJ2-7, with 10 bases fitting TRBD1. Germline loops: CDR1 LNHDA, CDR2 SQIVND (reference sequence). V lost 5 bases to trimming and J lost 5 bases; unmatched junction nucleotides: 6. The CDR3 consists of 14 residues. CDR3 sequence reads: CASSPWTGGDEQYF. CDR3 DNA sequence: TGTGCCAGTAGTCCGTGGACAGGGGGTGACGAGCAGTACTTC.

CDR3 nucleotide sequence: TGTGCCAGCAGCGTACCCCGGACAGGGGGGTTCTATGGCTACACCTTC. It is translated as CASSVPRTGGFYGYTF. This sequence joins TRBV9 and TRBJ1-2, with 10 positions matching TRBD1. Germline V CDR1 and CDR2: SGDLS, YYNGEE. The CDR3 length is 16 residues. V lost 1 base, J lost 4 bases, and 7 bases stayed unmatched.